What follows is one TCR beta chain and its context. The data were obtained in a study of T cell responses to AZD1222 COVID-19 vaccine. The data were produced by immunoSEQ multiplex PCR, yet TCRdb's version contains in-frame clones alone and is incomplete. Of roughly 120,000 clones in the sample, just under 90% are singletons; the top ten hold roughly 4.5%. Germline V gene data show CDR1 as MNHEY and CDR2 as SMNVEV (reference sequence). Trimming took 8 bases from V and 0 from J; bases not matched to a gene: 6. CDR3 length equals 15 residues. This receptor was taken from an adult in good health. The chain is built from TRBV27 and TRBJ1-5; 8 bases line up with TRBD1. The material was peripheral blood, obtained on day 0 of AZD1222 vaccination. This CDR3 reads CASGGQAGSNQPQHF. The CDR3, as DNA: TGTGCCAGCGGGGGACAGGCGGGTAGCAATCAGCCCCAGCATTTT.